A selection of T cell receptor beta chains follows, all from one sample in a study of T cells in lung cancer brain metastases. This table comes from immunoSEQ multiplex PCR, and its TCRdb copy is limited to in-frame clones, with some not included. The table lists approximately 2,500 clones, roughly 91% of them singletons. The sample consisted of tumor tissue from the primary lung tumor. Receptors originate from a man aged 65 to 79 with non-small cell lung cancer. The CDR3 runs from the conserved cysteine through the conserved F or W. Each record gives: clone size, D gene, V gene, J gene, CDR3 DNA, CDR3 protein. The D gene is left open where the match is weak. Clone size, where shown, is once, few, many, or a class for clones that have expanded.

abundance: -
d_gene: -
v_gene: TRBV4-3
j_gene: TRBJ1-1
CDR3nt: TGCGCCAGCAGCCCCTCGTTCAGGTTGGGAACTGAAGCTTTCTTT
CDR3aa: CASSPSFRLGTEAFF

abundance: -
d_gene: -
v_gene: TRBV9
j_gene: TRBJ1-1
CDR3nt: TGTGCCAGCAGCGTAGGCTCTATCGCTGAAGCTTTCTTT
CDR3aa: CASSVGSIAEAFF

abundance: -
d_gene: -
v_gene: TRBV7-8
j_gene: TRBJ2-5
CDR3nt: TGTGCCAGCAGCTTAGGCGGGACGAAAGAGACCCAGTACTTC
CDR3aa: CASSLGGTKETQYF

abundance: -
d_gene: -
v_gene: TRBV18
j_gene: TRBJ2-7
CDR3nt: TGTGCCAGCTCACCACCGAAACAGGGTACTAACGAGCAGTACTTC
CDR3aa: CASSPPKQGTNEQYF

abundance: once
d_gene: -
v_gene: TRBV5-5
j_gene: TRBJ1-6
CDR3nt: TGTGCCAGCAGCTTGATAGGCCGCGGGAATTCACCCCTCCACTTT
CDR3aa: CASSLIGRGNSPLHF

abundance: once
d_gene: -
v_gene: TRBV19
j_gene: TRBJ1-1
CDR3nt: TGTGCCAGTACCCTACGGAACACTGAAGCTTTCTTT
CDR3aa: CASTLRNTEAFF

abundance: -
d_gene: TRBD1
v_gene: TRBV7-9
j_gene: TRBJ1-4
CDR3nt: TGTGCCAGCAGCTTAGAACAGGGGACAGAAAAACTGTTTTTT
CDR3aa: CASSLEQGTEKLFF

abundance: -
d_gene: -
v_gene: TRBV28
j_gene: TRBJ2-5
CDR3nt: TGTGCCAGCAGTTTACCCGGTGAAACACAAGAGACCCAGTACTTC
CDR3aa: CASSLPGETQETQYF

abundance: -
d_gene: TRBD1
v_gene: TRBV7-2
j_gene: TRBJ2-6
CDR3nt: TGTGCCAGCAGCCCAGGGACAGGGAACTCTGGGGCCAACGTCCTGACTTTC
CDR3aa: CASSPGTGNSGANVLTF

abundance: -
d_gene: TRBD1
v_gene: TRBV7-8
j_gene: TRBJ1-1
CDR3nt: TGTGCCAGCACCGGGGGACAGGGTTACACTGAAGCTTTCTTT
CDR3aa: CASTGGQGYTEAFF

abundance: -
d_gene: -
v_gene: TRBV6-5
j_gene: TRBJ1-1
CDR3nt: TGTGCCAGCAAACCGGGACACCTAAATGAAGCTTTCTTT
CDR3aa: CASKPGHLNEAFF

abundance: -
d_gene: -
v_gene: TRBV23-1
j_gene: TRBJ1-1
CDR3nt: TGCGCCATCCAAACTAGAATCTTT
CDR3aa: CAIQTRIF

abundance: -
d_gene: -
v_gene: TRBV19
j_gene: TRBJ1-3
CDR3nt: TGTGCCAGCCAGCGGGAAGCTGGAAACACCATATATTTT
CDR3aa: CASQREAGNTIYF

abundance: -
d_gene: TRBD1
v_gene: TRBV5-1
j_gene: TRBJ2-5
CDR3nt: TGCGCCAGCAGCCTGGGACAGTTCGGGGAGACCCAGTACTTC
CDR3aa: CASSLGQFGETQYF

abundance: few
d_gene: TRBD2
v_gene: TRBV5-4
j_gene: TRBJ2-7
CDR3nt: TGTGCCAGCAGCGCCTTAGCGGGGGCCCTCTCCTACGAGCAGTACTTC
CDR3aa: CASSALAGALSYEQYF

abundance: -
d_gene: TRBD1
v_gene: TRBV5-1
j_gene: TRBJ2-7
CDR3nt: TGCGCCAGCAGCTTTACAGGGGCGTTATACGAGCAGTACTTC
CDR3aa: CASSFTGALYEQYF

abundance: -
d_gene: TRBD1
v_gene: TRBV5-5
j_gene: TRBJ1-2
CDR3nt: TGTGCCAGCATTCAATCAGGGGGCATCAACTATGGCTACACCTTC
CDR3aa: CASIQSGGINYGYTF

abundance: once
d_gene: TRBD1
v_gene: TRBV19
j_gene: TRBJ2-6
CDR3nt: TGTGCCAGTATCGTCGGGACAGGGGCCGGGGCCAACGTCCTGACTTTC
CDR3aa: CASIVGTGAGANVLTF

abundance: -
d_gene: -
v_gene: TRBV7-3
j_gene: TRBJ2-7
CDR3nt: TGTGCCAGCAGCTTAACGCCTCCCCTTGAGGGGAGGACCTACGAGCAGTACTTC
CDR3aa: CASSLTPPLEGRTYEQYF

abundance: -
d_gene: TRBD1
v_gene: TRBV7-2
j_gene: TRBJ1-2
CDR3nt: TGTGCCAGCAGCTTAGCCCTAAGACAGGGGAGTGGCTACACCTTC
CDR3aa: CASSLALRQGSGYTF

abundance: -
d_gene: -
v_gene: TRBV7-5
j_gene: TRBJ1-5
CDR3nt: TGTGCCAGAAGCAGCGGGGAGGGCAATCAGCCCCAGCATTTT
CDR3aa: CARSSGEGNQPQHF

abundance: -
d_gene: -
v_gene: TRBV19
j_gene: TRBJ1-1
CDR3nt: TGTGCCAGTAGTCCACAGGGAGGAACTGAAGCTTTCTTT
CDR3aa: CASSPQGGTEAFF

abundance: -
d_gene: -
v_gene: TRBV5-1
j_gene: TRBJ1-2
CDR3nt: TGCGCCAGCAGCACATATCCCGGGACGGTCCTGGCCGGCTACACCTTC
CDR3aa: CASSTYPGTVLAGYTF

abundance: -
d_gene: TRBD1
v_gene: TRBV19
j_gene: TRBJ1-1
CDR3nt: TGTGCCAGTAGGCCCAGGACAGGGTGGGACACTGAAGCTTTCTTT
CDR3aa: CASRPRTGWDTEAFF

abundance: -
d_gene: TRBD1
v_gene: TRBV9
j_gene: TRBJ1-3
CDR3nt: TGTGCCAGCAGCTTTTGGACAGGGAATGGAAACACCATATATTTT
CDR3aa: CASSFWTGNGNTIYF

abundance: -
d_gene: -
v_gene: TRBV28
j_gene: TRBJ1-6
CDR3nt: TGTGCCAGCAGTTGGGGACAAATATATAATTCACCCCTCCACTTT
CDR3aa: CASSWGQIYNSPLHF

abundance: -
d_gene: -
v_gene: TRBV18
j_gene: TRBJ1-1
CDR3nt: TGTGCCAGCTCAGAACGGGTGGCAGGCATGAACACTGAAGCTTTCTTT
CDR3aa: CASSERVAGMNTEAFF

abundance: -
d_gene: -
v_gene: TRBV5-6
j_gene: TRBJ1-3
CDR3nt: TGTGCCAGCAGCTTAAGGCAGACCTCTGGAAACACCATATATTTT
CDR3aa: CASSLRQTSGNTIYF

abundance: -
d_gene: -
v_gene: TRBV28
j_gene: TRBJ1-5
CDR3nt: TGTGCCAGCAGTTTAAGGATCGGATATAGCAATCAGCCCCAGCATTTT
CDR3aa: CASSLRIGYSNQPQHF

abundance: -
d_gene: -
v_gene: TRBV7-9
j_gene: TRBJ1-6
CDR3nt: TGTGCCAGCAGCCGGGGGAGGGGCATGAATTCACCCCTCCACTTT
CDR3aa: CASSRGRGMNSPLHF

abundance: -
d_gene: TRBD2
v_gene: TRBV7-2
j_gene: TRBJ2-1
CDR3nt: TGTGCCAGCAGCTCAGGTAGCGGGGGGGCCCAGTTCTTC
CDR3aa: CASSSGSGGAQFF

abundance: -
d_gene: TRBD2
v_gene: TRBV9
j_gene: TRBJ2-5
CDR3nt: TGTGCCAGCAGCTTAGGGGCGGGAGGATTAGGGGAGACCCAGTACTTC
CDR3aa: CASSLGAGGLGETQYF

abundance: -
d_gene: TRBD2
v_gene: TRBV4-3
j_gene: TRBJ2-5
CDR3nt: TGCGCCAGCAGCCAAGATCGCTCCGGGACTAGCATACCCGAGACCCAGTACTTC
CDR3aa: CASSQDRSGTSIPETQYF

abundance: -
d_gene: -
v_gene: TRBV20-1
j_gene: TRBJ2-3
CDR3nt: TGCAGTGCGTTGACGGCTGATACGCAGTATTTT
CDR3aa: CSALTADTQYF

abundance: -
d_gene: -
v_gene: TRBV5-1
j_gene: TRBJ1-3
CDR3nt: TGCGCCAGGGGGAGGGACACCATATATTTT
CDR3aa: CARGRDTIYF

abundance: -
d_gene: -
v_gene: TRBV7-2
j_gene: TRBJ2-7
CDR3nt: TGTGCCAGCAGCTCCTATAACGAGCAGTACTTC
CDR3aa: CASSSYNEQYF

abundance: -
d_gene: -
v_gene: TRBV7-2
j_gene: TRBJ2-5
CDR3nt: TGTGCCAGCAGCCGGACGGGGGTGGGGACCCAGTACTTC
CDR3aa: CASSRTGVGTQYF

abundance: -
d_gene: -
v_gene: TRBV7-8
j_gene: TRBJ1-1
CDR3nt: TGTGCCAGCAGCTTAGGTGGGATTGAAGCTTTCTTT
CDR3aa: CASSLGGIEAFF

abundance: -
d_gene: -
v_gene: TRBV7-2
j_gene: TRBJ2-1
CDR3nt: TGTGCCAGCAGCTTAGCCAGATCAAGAAATGAGCAGTTCTTC
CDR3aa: CASSLARSRNEQFF

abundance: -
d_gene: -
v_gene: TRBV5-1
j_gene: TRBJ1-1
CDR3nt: TGCGCCAGCAGCTTGACAGATGGGGCTGAAGCTTTCTTT
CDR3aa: CASSLTDGAEAFF

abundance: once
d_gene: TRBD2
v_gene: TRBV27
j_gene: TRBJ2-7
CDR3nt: TGTGCCAGCAGTCTAGCGGGGCTATCCTACGAGCAGTACTTC
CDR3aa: CASSLAGLSYEQYF

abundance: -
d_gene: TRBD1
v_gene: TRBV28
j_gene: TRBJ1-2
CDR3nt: TGTGCCAGCAGTTGGACAGGAGGAAACTATGGCTACACCTTC
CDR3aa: CASSWTGGNYGYTF

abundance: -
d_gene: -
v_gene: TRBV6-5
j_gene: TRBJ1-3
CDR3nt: TGTGCCAGCAGTTACCAAAGCTCTGGAAACACCATATATTTT
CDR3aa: CASSYQSSGNTIYF

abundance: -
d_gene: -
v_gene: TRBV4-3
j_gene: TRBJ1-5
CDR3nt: TGCGCCAGCAGCCGCCATGTGGCAGGCAATCAGCCCCAGCATTTT
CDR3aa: CASSRHVAGNQPQHF

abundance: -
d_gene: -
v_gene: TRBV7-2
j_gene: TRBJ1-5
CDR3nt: TGTGCCAGCAGCCAACGAAGAGGGGGTCAGCCCCAGCATTTT
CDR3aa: CASSQRRGGQPQHF

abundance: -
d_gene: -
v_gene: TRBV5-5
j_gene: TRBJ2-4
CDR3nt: TGTGCCAGCAGCTTGAGTTGGGGGTACAACATTCAGTACTTC
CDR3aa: CASSLSWGYNIQYF

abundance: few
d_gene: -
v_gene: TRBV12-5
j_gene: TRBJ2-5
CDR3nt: TGTGCTAGTGGTTTGGGGGGCTCGGAGACCCAGTACTTC
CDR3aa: CASGLGGSETQYF

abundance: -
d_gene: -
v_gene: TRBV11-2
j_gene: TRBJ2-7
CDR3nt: TGTGCCAGCAGTCTCGGACGTTTTTGGGACGGCGAGCAGTACTTC
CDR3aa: CASSLGRFWDGEQYF

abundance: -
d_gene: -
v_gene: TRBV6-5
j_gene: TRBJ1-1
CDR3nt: TGTGCCAGCAGTTGGCCAGGGGAGGGCACTGAAGCTTTCTTT
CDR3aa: CASSWPGEGTEAFF

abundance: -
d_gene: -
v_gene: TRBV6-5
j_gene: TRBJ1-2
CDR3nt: TGTGCCAGCGCCGGGGCAGGCGATAACTATGGCTACACCTTC
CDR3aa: CASAGAGDNYGYTF

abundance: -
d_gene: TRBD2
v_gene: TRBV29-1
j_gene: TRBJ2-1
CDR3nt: TGCAGCGTTGAGGGGACTAGCGGGAGTAATGATGAGCAGTTCTTC
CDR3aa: CSVEGTSGSNDEQFF

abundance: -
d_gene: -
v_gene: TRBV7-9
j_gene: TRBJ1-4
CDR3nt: TGTGCCAGCAGCTTAGGACAAGCTAATGAAAAACTGTTTTTT
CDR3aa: CASSLGQANEKLFF

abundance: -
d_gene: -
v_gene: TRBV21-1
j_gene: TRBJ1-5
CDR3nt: TGTGCCAGCACCGGTAGCAATCAGCCCCAGCATTTT
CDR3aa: CASTGSNQPQHF

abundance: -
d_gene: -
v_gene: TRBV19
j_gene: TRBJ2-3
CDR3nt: TGTGCAGCTTCAAGGGTGTTAGGGGATACGCAGTATTTT
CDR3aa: CAASRVLGDTQYF

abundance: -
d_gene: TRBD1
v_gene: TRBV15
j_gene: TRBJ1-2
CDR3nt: TGTGCCACCAGCAGATCCGACAGGGCTGATGGCTACACCTTC
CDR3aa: CATSRSDRADGYTF

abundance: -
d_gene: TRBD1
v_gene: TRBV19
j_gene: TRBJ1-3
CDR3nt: TGTGCCACCGAGACAGGGAGCTCTGGAAACACCATATATTTT
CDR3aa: CATETGSSGNTIYF

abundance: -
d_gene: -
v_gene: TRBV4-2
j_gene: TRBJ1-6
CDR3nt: TGTGCCAGCAGCCAAGAAGATTCCTATAATTCACCCCTCCACTTT
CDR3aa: CASSQEDSYNSPLHF

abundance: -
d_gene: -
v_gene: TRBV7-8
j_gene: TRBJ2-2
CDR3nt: TGTGCCAGCAGCTTAGCGCTGGGTACCGGGGAGCTGTTTTTT
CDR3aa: CASSLALGTGELFF

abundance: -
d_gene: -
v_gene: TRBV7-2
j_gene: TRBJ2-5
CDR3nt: TGTGCCAGCAGTCAAAACCCGGCACTGACCGGGGAGCAGTACTTC
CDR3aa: CASSQNPALTGEQYF

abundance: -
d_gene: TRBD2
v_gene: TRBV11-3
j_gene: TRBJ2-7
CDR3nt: TGTGCCAGCAGTTCAAGCGGGGGGGAGCAGTACTTC
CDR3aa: CASSSSGGEQYF